This entry lists 7 T cell receptor beta chains sequenced from one sample in a study of cytomegalovirus exposure and HLA in healthy donors. Amplification used 60 Vbeta primers and 13 Jbeta primers. Some clones are missing from TCRdb's copy, which holds only in-frame ones; the method was immunoSEQ multiplex PCR. This table holds 160,000 or so clones, roughly 80% found once. Input material: PBMCs. These receptors were taken from a man aged 35-49 years in good health and CMV-seronegative.

This clone was recorded a few times. The V gene is TRBV7-2, the J gene TRBJ1-1; no reliable D call. CDR3 length equals 15 residues. Trimming removed 3 bases from V and 1 base from J, with 12 bases in between. Germline V lookup: CDR1 SGHTA, CDR2 FQGNSA. The CDR3 loop is CASSFSRTPNTEAFF. DNA of the CDR3: TGTGCCAGCAGCTTTAGTCGGACTCCGAACACTGAAGCTTTCTTT.

This chain uses TRBV10-3 with TRBJ2-1, with a tentative D call TRBD2 (5 bases). This CDR3 comprises 14 residues. CDR1 ENHRY and CDR2 SYGVKD come from the germline V gene. V was clipped by 4 bases and J by 9 bases, with 16 bases between them. The CDR3 DNA reads TGTGCCATCAGTGCGGGAAGCGTGGGTGGTGAGCAGTTCTTC. Protein sequence: CAISAGSVGGEQFF.

This sequence joins TRBV7-6 and TRBJ2-7, with 11 bases identical to TRBD2. Germline V CDR1 and CDR2: SGHVS, FNYEAQ. Germline trimming cut 0 bases from V and 7 bases from J; bases unmatched to any gene: 11. This CDR3 region has 17 residues. The CDR3 loop reads CASSLAGGLAGGSEQYF. The DNA for the CDR3 is TGTGCCAGCAGCTTAGCTGGGGGGCTAGCGGGAGGCAGTGAGCAGTACTTC.

The chain is built from TRBV10-3 and TRBJ2-6; D not resolved. Germline assignment: CDR1 ENHRY and CDR2 SYGVKD. V was shortened by 3 bases and J by 2 bases, with 5 bases between the two germline ends. The CDR3 is 14 amino acids. CDR3 coding DNA: TGTGCCATCAGTGACCCCACTGGGGCCAACGTCCTGACTTTC. Translation: CAISDPTGANVLTF.

The chain links TRBV25-1 to TRBJ2-3; D possibly corresponds to TRBD1 (6 bases). The CDR3 has 11 residues. V was clipped by 10 bases and J by 7 bases, with 12 bases between them. CDR1 and CDR2 from the germline V gene are MGHDK and SYGVNS. The CDR3 protein is CAIGGFNTQYF. The CDR3 coding sequence is TGTGCCATAGGGGGATTCAATACGCAGTATTTT.

The genes are TRBV7-2 and TRBJ2-3; D is perhaps TRBD1 (6 bases). With 4 bases removed from V and 2 bases from J, the gap between germline ends came to 13 bases. The CDR3 is 15 amino acids. The V gene's germline CDR1 is SGHTA and CDR2 FQGNSA. The CDR3 loop is CASSSRQDLTDTQYF. The CDR3 coding sequence is TGTGCCAGCAGCTCCCGACAGGACCTCACAGATACGCAGTATTTT. Complete variable domain (other parts from reference TRBV7-2 and TRBJ2-3): GAGVSQSPSNKVTEKGKDVELRCDPISGHTALYWYRQSLGQGLEFLIYFQGNSAPDKSGLPSDRFSAERTGGSVSTLTIQRTQQEDSAVYLCASSSRQDLTDTQYFGPGTRLTVL.

The genes are TRBV11-2 and TRBJ1-1; D remains ambiguous. The germline V gene has CDR1 SGHAT and CDR2 FQNNGV. With 4 bases removed from V and 10 bases from J, the gap between germline ends came to 16 bases. There are 13 residues in the CDR3. CDR3 coding DNA: TGTGCCAGCAGCTCGGGAAATCTGATGGGAGCTTTCTTT. Amino acid sequence: CASSSGNLMGAFF.